This T cell receptor beta chain derives from a study of T cells in tumors after PD-1 blockade. There are 15 residues in the CDR3. Germline V gene sequence: CDR1 SGHDN, CDR2 FVKESK. The V segment lost 1 base and the J segment 4 bases; nucleotides outside the gene matches: 4. Sample time point: second of two pre-therapy site-matched biopsies around 2 months apart. Profiling relied on immunoSEQ multiplex PCR, and the TCRdb table lists in-frame clones only, not all of them. The sample consists of roughly 2,000 clones, about 74% of them appearing once. Material: tumor tissue, obtained before anti-PD-1 treatment. The clonotype was recovered from a human donor with basal cell carcinoma. The V gene is TRBV14, the J gene TRBJ1-2, with 9 bases identical to TRBD1. CDR3 in amino acids: CASSQAGTGSYGYTF. The CDR3, as DNA: TGTGCCAGCAGCCAAGCCGGGACAGGGTCCTATGGCTACACCTTC. Looking up the rest from reference TRBV14 and TRBJ1-2 gives the full variable domain: EAGVTQFPSHSVIEKGQTVTLRCDPISGHDNLYWYRRVMGKEIKFLLHFVKESKQDESGMPNNRFLAERTGGTYSTLKVQPAELEDSGVYFCASSQAGTGSYGYTFGSGTRLTVV.